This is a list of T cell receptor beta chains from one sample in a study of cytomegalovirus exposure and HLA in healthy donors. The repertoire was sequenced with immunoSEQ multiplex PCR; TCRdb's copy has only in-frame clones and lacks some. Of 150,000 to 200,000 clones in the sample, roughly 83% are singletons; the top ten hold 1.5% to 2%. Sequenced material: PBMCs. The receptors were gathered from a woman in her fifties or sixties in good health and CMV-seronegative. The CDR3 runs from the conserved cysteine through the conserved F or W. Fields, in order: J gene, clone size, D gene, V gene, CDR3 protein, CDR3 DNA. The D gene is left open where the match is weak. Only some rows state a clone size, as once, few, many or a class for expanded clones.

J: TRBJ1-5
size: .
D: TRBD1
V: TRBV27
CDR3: CASSLSGDSLNQPQHF
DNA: TGTGCCAGCAGTTTATCGGGGGACAGTCTCAATCAGCCCCAGCATTTT

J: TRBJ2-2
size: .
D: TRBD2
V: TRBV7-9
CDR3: CASSLGPGTSGPGGELFF
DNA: TGTGCCAGCAGCCTCGGCCCCGGGACTAGCGGCCCGGGGGGGGAGCTGTTTTTT

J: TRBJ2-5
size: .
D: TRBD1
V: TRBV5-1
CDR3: CASSWKARGETQYF
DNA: TGCGCCAGCAGCTGGAAGGCCAGGGGGGAGACCCAGTACTTC

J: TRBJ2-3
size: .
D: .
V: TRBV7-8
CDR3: CASSLLGSTDTQYF
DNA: TGTGCCAGCAGCCTCCTGGGCAGCACAGATACGCAGTATTTT

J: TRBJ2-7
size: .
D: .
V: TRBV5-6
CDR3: CASSLSGGRVYEQYF
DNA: TGTGCCAGCAGCTTGAGTGGGGGCAGGGTCTACGAGCAGTACTTC

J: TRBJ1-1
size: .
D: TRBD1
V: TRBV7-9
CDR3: CASSLTGVNTEAFF
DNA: TGTGCCAGCAGCTTGACAGGGGTGAACACTGAAGCTTTCTTT

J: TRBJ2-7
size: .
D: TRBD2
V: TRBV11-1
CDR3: CASSLDPASGSYEQYF
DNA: TGTGCCAGCAGCTTAGATCCCGCTAGCGGAAGCTACGAGCAGTACTTC

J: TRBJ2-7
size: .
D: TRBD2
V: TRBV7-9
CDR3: CASSHRLAASYEQYF
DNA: TGTGCCAGCAGCCACCGACTAGCCGCGTCCTACGAGCAGTACTTC

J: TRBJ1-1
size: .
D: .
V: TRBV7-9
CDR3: CASSQISWANTEAFF
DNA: TGTGCCAGCAGCCAGATTTCATGGGCGAACACTGAAGCTTTCTTT

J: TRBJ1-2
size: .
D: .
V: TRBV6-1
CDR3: CASSEPRGYYGYTF
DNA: TGTGCCAGCAGTGAACCAAGGGGGTACTATGGCTACACCTTC

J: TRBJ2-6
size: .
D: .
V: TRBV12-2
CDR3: CASRLAGSTGIPGANVLTF
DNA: TGTGCAAGTCGCTTAGCGGGAAGTACAGGGATCCCTGGGGCCAACGTCCTGACTTTC

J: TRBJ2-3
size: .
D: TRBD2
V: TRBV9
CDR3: CASSAFRGGGLKADTQYF
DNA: TGTGCCAGCAGCGCCTTTCGGGGGGGCGGGCTTAAGGCAGATACGCAGTATTTT

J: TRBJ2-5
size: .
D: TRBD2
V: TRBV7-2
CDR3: CASKGLAVSETQYF
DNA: TGTGCCAGCAAGGGACTAGCGGTCTCAGAGACCCAGTACTTC

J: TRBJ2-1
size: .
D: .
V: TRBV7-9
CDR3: CASSRGLPLGQEQFF
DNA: TGTGCCAGCAGCCGCGGACTACCCCTGGGTCAGGAGCAGTTCTTC

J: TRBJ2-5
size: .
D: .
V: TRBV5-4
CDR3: CASSGPGLRGQYF
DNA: TGTGCCAGCAGCGGCCCGGGGTTACGGGGGCAGTACTTC

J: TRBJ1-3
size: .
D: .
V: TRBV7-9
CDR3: CSSSPLDRSSGNTIYF
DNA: TGTTCCAGCAGCCCTTTGGACAGAAGCTCTGGAAACACCATATATTTT

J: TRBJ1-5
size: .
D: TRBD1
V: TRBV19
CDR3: CASSKGTEISNQPQHF
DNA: TGTGCCAGTAGTAAGGGGACAGAAATTAGCAATCAGCCCCAGCATTTT

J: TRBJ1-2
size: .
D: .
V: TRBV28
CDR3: CASSLPQAVGYTF
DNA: TGTGCCAGCAGTTTGCCCCAAGCGGTAGGCTACACCTTC

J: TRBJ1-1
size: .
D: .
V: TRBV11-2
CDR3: CASSLVTPHSAGGRTEAFF
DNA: TGTGCCAGCAGCTTAGTAACCCCCCACAGTGCCGGGGGTCGAACTGAAGCTTTCTTT

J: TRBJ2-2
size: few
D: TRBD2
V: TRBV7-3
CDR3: CASSLTLTSGRAGELFF
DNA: TGTGCCAGCAGCTTAACCCTCACTAGCGGGAGGGCCGGGGAGCTGTTTTTT

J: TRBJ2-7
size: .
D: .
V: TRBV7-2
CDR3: CASSGGGSLYEQYF
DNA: TGTGCCAGCAGCGGCGGTGGCAGCCTCTACGAGCAGTACTTC

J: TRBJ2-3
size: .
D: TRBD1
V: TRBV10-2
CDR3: CASRTGGIGDTQYF
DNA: TGCGCCAGCAGAACAGGGGGTATTGGAGATACGCAGTATTTT

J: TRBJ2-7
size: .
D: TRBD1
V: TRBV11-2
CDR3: CASSIGQAREQYF
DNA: TGTGCCAGCAGCATAGGACAGGCTCGAGAGCAGTACTTC

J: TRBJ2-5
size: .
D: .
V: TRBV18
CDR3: CASSLPQGGQETQYF
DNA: TGTGCCAGCTCACTACCACAGGGCGGCCAAGAGACCCAGTACTTC

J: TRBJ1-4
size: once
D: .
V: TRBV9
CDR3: CASSVGNSRPWTTNEKLFF
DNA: TGTGCCAGCAGCGTAGGGAACAGCCGACCATGGACAACTAATGAAAAACTGTTTTTT

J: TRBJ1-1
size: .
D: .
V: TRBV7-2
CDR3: CASSLAGAHMNTEAFF
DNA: TGTGCCAGCAGCTTAGCAGGAGCACACATGAACACTGAAGCTTTCTTT

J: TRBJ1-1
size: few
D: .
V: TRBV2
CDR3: CASSENRVTEAFF
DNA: TGTGCCAGCAGTGAGAACAGGGTCACTGAAGCTTTCTTT

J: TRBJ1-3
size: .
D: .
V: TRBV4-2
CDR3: CASSPQAGNTIYF
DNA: TGTGCCAGCAGCCCCCAGGCCGGAAACACCATATATTTT

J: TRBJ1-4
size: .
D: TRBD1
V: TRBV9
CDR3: CASSVGAGGWTNEKLFF
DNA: TGTGCCAGCAGCGTAGGGGCAGGGGGCTGGACTAATGAAAAACTGTTTTTT

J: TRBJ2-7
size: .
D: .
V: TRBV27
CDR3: CASSLSTGYEQYF
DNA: TGTGCCAGCAGTTTATCAACCGGCTACGAGCAGTACTTC

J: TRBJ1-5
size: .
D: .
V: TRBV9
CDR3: CASSVGDYNQPQHF
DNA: TGTGCCAGCAGCGTAGGAGACTACAATCAGCCCCAGCATTTT

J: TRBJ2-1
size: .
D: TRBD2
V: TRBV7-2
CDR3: CASSLDFSGGLLGEQFF
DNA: TGTGCCAGCAGCTTAGATTTCTCGGGAGGCCTCCTCGGAGAGCAGTTCTTC

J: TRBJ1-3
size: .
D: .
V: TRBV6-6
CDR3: CASSYYNSGNTIYF
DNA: TGTGCCAGCAGTTACTATAACTCTGGAAACACCATATATTTT

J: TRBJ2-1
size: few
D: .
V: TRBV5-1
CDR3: CASSLGMGVTYNEQFF
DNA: TGCGCCAGCAGCCTCGGGATGGGCGTAACCTACAATGAGCAGTTCTTC

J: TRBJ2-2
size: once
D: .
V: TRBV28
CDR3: CASSLVLQGFGGELFF
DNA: TGTGCCAGCAGTCTGGTTCTACAGGGTTTCGGCGGGGAGCTGTTTTTT

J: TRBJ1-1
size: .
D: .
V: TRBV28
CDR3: CASSAAGRYTEAFF
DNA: TGTGCCAGCAGCGCTGCAGGGCGATACACTGAAGCTTTCTTT

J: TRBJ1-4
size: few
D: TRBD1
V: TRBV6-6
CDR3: CASSVDRGNEKLFF
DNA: TGTGCCAGCAGTGTCGACAGGGGTAATGAAAAACTGTTTTTT

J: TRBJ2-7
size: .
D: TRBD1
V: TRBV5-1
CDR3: CASSLGDTGTAYEQYF
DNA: TGCGCCAGCAGCTTGGGGGACACCGGGACAGCCTACGAGCAGTACTTC

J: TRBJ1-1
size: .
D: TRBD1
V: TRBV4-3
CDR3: CASSQGTGANTEAFF
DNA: TGCGCCAGCAGCCAAGGGACAGGAGCGAACACTGAAGCTTTCTTT

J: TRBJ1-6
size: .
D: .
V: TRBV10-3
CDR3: CAISLGDSPLHF
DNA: TGTGCCATCAGTTTAGGAGATTCACCCCTCCACTTT

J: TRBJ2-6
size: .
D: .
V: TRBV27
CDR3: CASSHRTSGANVLTF
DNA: TGTGCCAGCAGCCACAGGACCTCTGGGGCCAACGTCCTGACTTTC